These T cell receptor beta chains were read from a single sample in a study of blood T cell repertoires in COVID-19. The assay was immunoSEQ multiplex PCR, and TCRdb's table has in-frame clones only and misses some. This table has 200,000 to 250,000 clones, around 90% appearing once. Sequenced input: peripheral blood. Source of these receptors: a man between 60 and 70 years old who had recovered from COVID-19. The conserved cysteine and the conserved F or W are not part of the CDR3 here.

v_call,cdr3_aa
TRBV7-2,ASSQTSGAFGELF
TRBV5-1,ASTPGELAKNIQY
TRBV7-7,ASSLDSGRAPVNEQF
TRBV5-4,ASSLGTGWYGYT
TRBV6-5,ASLPGDTLRAF
TRBV9,ASSVTAGGSYNEQF
TRBV19,ASSIRQGGRDTIY
TRBV10-3,AISGGGLGNEQF
TRBV6-5,ASSFSRQGYNEQF
TRBV7-9,ASSLTGTSGKGTQF
TRBV9,ASSREDEQY
TRBV6-6,ASSLQGRGADTQY
TRBV11-3,ASSLRTSGGTDTQY
TRBV24-1,ATSDTDRAACQPQH
TRBV21-1,ASSKEGTGKRSNQPQH
TRBV5-4,ATVMASSTDTQY
TRBV27,ASSRRDRVLAGYPEKLF
TRBV6-6,ASSQRSPGQTKETQY
TRBV3-1/TRBV3-2,ASSQSGTDTQY
TRBV6-5,ASKRPAGTDTQY
TRBV3-1/TRBV3-2,ASSQEGGQDRGQPQH
TRBV28,ASSSSRGRARDTEAF
TRBV29-1,SVEGFSYNEQF
TRBV18,ASSPVQAYEQY
TRBV6-5,ASSLNRQATYEQY
TRBV28,ASTLAGGSSYEQY
TRBV2,ASSDLLSTGQTQY
TRBV6-1,ASSATGTGRNYGYT
TRBV12-3/TRBV12-4,ASSFEGGPSTF
TRBV27,ASARHGTEETQY
TRBV7-7,ASSTRVDTEAF
TRBV18,ASSPQWEGQGAGYT
TRBV9,ASSSLTGGLGGYT
TRBV11-3,ASSLESGGAAIQY
TRBV27,ASRRHTSGANVLT
TRBV19,ASKWEGMNTEAF
TRBV24-1,ATSDRRLAGMI
TRBV5-1,ASSLEDSLSGNTIY
TRBV3-1/TRBV3-2,ASSDTGGAGYGYT
TRBV6-1,ASSEEGLTYNEQF
TRBV28,ASDRQPPYEQY
TRBV18,ASSPGEEYFPNSNEQF
TRBV27,AAGRLGFYEQY
TRBV5-1,ASSPGTSGGLADTQY
TRBV7-2,ASRGGGADQPQH
TRBV5-4,ASSRGTSGRAGEQY
TRBV28,ASSTGRETQY
TRBV3-1/TRBV3-2,ASSQFSGGGTDTQY
TRBV11-2,ASSLSPDRVVNEQY
TRBV6-5,ASTSGGLGEKLF
TRBV5-5,ASSLVASTDTQY
TRBV5-5,ASSLFPGFDGYT
TRBV11-2,ASSSTRTIGELF